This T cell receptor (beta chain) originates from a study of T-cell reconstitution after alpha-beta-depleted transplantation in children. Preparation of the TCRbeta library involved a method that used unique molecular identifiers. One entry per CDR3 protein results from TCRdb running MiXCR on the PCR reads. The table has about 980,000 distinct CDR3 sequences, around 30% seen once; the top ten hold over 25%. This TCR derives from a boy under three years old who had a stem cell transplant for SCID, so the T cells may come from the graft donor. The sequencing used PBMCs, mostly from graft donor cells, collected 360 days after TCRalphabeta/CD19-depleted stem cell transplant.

CDR3: CASSQDPGTALGEQFF. The CDR3 bases are TGTGCCAGCAGCCAGGATCCCGGGACGGCACTGGGTGAGCAGTTCTTC. The chain employs TRBV4-2 and TRBJ2-1; D is tentatively TRBD1 or TRBD2 (5 bases each). Trimming took off 3 bases at V and 9 bases at J, with 21 bases between the two ends. Germline lookup yields CDR1 LGHNA and CDR2 YNFKEQ. The CDR3 is 16 amino acids.